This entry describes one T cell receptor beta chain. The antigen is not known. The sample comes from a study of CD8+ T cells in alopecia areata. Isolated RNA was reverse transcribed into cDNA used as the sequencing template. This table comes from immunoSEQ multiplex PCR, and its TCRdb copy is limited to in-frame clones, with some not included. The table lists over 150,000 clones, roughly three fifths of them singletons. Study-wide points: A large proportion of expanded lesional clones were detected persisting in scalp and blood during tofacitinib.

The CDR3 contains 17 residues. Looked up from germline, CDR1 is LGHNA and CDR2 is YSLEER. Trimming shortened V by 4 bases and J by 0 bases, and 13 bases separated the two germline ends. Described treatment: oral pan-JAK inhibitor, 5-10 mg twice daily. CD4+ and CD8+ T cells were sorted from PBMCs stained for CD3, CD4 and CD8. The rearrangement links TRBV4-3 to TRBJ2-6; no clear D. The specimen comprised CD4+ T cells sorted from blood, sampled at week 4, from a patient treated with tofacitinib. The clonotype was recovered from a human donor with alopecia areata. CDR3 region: CASSLWAGPSGANVLTF. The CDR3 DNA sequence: TGCGCCAGCAGCCTCTGGGCAGGCCCCTCTGGGGCCAACGTCCTGACTTTC.